Below are 20 T cell receptor beta chains sequenced from a single sample in a study of CD8 T cells in Susac syndrome. Random-hexamer reverse transcription was applied to roughly 0.5 to 1 ug RNA. TCRdb recomputed calls from the immunoSEQ multiplex PCR reads with MiXCR, one row per CDR3 protein. The sample shows 100,000 to 150,000 distinct CDR3 sequences, just over 90% of them seen only once. Sequencing was done on a sample of CD8+ T cells from PBMCs. Receptor source: a human donor with multiple sclerosis.

This chain links TRBV14 with TRBJ1-2; D is possibly TRBD1 (5 bases). Per the germline V gene, CDR1 is SGHDN and CDR2 is FVKESK. The V end was cut by 3 bases, the J end by 3 bases, with 8 bases between. The CDR3 spans 13 residues. CDR3: CASSHRGDYGYTF. The CDR3, as DNA: TGTGCCAGCAGCCACCGAGGGGACTATGGCTACACCTTC.

The V call is TRBV9, the J call TRBJ2-7, with TRBD1 matching over 11 bases. Germline V gene sequence: CDR1 SGDLS, CDR2 YYNGEE. The CDR3 length is 15 residues. The ends lost 0 bases at V and 7 bases at J; junction bases unmatched: 6. CDR3 bases: TGTGCCAGCAGCGTAGAAGGACAGGGGGCTCGGGAGCAGTACTTC. This gives the protein CASSVEGQGAREQYF.

The genes are TRBV27 and TRBJ1-2, with D possibly matching TRBD1 (5 bases). CDR3 length: 14 residues. Looked up from germline, CDR1 is MNHEY and CDR2 is SMNVEV (reference sequence). V lost 5 bases to trimming and J lost 3 bases, with 13 bases between them. The CDR3: CASSVDRRHYGYTF. CDR3 coding DNA: TGTGCCAGCAGTGTCGACAGACGGCACTATGGCTACACCTTC.

The CDR3 bases are TGTGCCAGCATCATTGGACAGGGCCTATCTGGCTACACCTTC. This gives the protein CASIIGQGLSGYTF. V gene TRBV5-6 combines with J gene TRBJ1-2; 8 bases fit TRBD1. V was pared by 6 bases and J by 7 bases, with 11 bases of the junction left unmatched. The CDR3 spans 14 residues. Germline-derived CDR1 and CDR2 are SGHDT and YYEEEE.

The chain employs TRBV7-2 and TRBJ2-7; D is uncertain. CDR1 and CDR2 (germline): SGHTA, FQGNSA. This CDR3 has 10 amino acids. The V end lost 3 bases, the J end lost 5 bases, and 2 bases lay between the germline ends. In nucleotides, the CDR3 is TGTGCCAGCAGCTTCCACGAGCAGTACGTC. As protein: CASSFHEQYV.

This chain joins TRBV12-3 or TRBV12-4 and TRBJ1-2; tentative D call: TRBD1 (6 bases). The CDR3 contains 13 residues. The V end was cut by 4 bases, the J end by 4 bases, with 10 bases between. Here the CDR3 reads CASSSVDSYGYTF. The CDR3 region has the DNA TGTGCCAGCAGTTCCGTGGACAGCTATGGCTACACCTTC.

J is TRBJ1-2 and V is TRBV13, with D possibly TRBD1 on 5 matching bases. Germline V gives CDR1 PRHDT, CDR2 FYEKMQ (reference sequence). CDR3 length equals 14 residues. V was shortened by 2 bases and J by 2 bases, with 9 bases between the two germline ends. The CDR3 sequence is CASSLLQGNYGYTF. The CDR3 DNA reads as TGTGCCAGCAGCTTACTCCAGGGAAACTATGGCTACACCTTC.

The chain joins TRBV4-1 to TRBJ2-7; no clear D. The CDR3 sequence is 13 residues long. With 1 base removed from V and 6 bases from J, the gap between germline ends came to 10 bases. Germline loops: CDR1 MGHRA, CDR2 YSYEKL. CDR3 loop: CASSQGASGEQYF. CDR3 bases: TGCGCCAGCAGCCAAGGGGCTAGTGGCGAGCAGTACTTC.

Comment on this clonotype: Mismatch with germline at one junction end may stem from a read error. The chain is built from TRBV19 and TRBJ2-4; no definite D call. This CDR3 region has 19 residues. Germline V CDR1 and CDR2: LNHDA, SQIVND (reference sequence). For the CDR3, the DNA is TGTGCCAGTAGGATAGGTTTCCCCTCGTTTTACCGAGCCAAAAACATTCAGTACTTC. Protein product: CASRIGFPSFYRAKNIQYF.

This chain links TRBV13 with TRBJ2-5; D remains unclear. Trimming shortened V by 5 bases and J by 0 bases, and 10 bases separated the two germline ends. The CDR3 is made up of 14 amino acids. Germline values: CDR1 PRHDT, CDR2 FYEKMQ (reference sequence). CDR3 in amino acids: CASSIRGHQETQYF. The CDR3 DNA is TGTGCCAGCAGCATCCGCGGTCACCAAGAGACCCAGTACTTC.

The chain employs TRBV7-9 and TRBJ2-7; unclear D gene. The CDR3 contains 14 residues. Germline assignment: CDR1 SEHNR and CDR2 FQNEAQ (reference sequence). V shed 5 bases and J shed 2 bases, with 13 bases lying between them. Here the CDR3 reads CASSPDGHPYEQYV. In DNA, the CDR3 is TGTGCCAGCAGCCCGGACGGGCACCCCTACGAGCAGTACGTC.

V gene TRBV7-8 combines with J gene TRBJ1-4; a possible D gene is TRBD1 (5 bases). Germline V lookup: CDR1 SGHVS, CDR2 FQNEAQ. V lost 5 bases and J 10 bases, leaving 14 bases between the germline ends. This CDR3 region has 13 residues. The CDR3 region has the DNA TGTGCCAGCAGCCCGGACCAGGGTGCAAAACTGTTTTTT. It codes for CASSPDQGAKLFF.

The V and J genes are TRBV9 and TRBJ2-1; 9 bases are shared with TRBD2. V shed 3 bases, J shed 5 bases, and the junction held 6 bases outside the gene matches. CDR1 and CDR2 (germline): SGDLS, YYNGEE. The CDR3 covers 15 residues. CDR3 residues: CASSGSGGKNNEQFF. Here the CDR3 DNA reads TGTGCCAGCAGCGGAAGCGGGGGGAAGAACAATGAGCAGTTCTTC.

The rearrangement links TRBV5-1 to TRBJ2-3; tentatively, D is TRBD2 (6 bases). V was cut by 3 bases and J by 6 bases, with 8 bases left in between. The CDR3 loop spans 12 amino acids. CDR1 is SGHRS, CDR2 YFSETQ, per germline. The CDR3 bases are TGCGCCAGCAGCTATGGAGGGGATACGCAGTATTTT. It is translated as CASSYGGDTQYF.

The chain recombines TRBV5-1 with TRBJ1-2; no clear D gene. Trimming took 0 bases from V and 7 from J, leaving 13 bases between them. Germline V gene sequence: CDR1 SGHRS, CDR2 YFSETQ. The CDR3 has 14 amino acids. CDR3 in amino acids: CASSLVSDVGGYTF. Written as DNA, the CDR3 is TGCGCCAGCAGCTTGGTTTCAGACGTTGGTGGCTACACCTTC.

The chain employs TRBV5-6 and TRBJ2-7; 8 positions agree with TRBD1. The trim removed 0 bases at V and 6 bases at J, leaving 5 bases unmatched. CDR3 length: 14 amino acids. The germline V gene has CDR1 SGHDT and CDR2 YYEEEE. The CDR3 DNA sequence: TGTGCCAGCAGCTTGGGGACAGGGCCGGGCGAGCAGTACTTC. Amino acid sequence: CASSLGTGPGEQYF.

This chain uses TRBV15 with TRBJ1-1, with TRBD1 as a possible D gene (6 bases). Trimming took off 4 bases at V and 3 bases at J, with 15 bases between the two ends. This CDR3 spans 15 amino acids. The germline CDR1 and CDR2 sequences are LNHNV and YYDKDF (reference sequence). CDR3 DNA: TGTGCCACCAGCACTGGGGGACAATTTGACACTGAAGCTTTCTTT. This translates into CATSTGGQFDTEAFF.

The count of this clonotype is one. This sequence joins TRBV28 and TRBJ2-7; tentatively, D is TRBD1 or TRBD2 (5 bases each). There are 15 residues in the CDR3. V lost 2 bases to trimming and J lost 1 base, with 12 bases between them. Germline loops: CDR1 MDHEN, CDR2 SYDVKM. The CDR3 loop reads CASSLPWGLSYEQYF. The CDR3 DNA reads as TGTGCCAGCAGTTTACCATGGGGGTTATCCTACGAGCAGTACTTC.

J is TRBJ2-2 and V is TRBV25-1, with a weak D call TRBD1 (6 bases). The CDR3 has 17 residues. Germline V CDR1 and CDR2: MGHDK, SYGVNS. V was cut by 6 bases and J by 4 bases, with 21 bases left in between. Written as DNA, the CDR3 is TGTGCCAGCAGCGAAATGCAACAGGGTCCGCGCACCGGGGAGCTGTTTTTT. Protein product: CASSEMQQGPRTGELFF.

The V call is TRBV12-3 or TRBV12-4, the J call TRBJ1-2; D might be TRBD1 (5 bases). This CDR3 is 14 amino acids long. Trimming pared 6 bases from V and 4 bases from J, leaving 15 bases between. CDR3 protein: CASSPGADGYGYTF. The DNA of the CDR3 is TGTGCCAGCAGCCCCGGGGCAGACGGCTATGGCTACACCTTC.